The rows below give T cell receptor beta chains drawn from one sample of a study of PD-L1 blockade in urothelial cancer. Only in-frame clones appear in the TCRdb table, and some are missing; sequencing was by immunoSEQ multiplex PCR. The repertoire includes 1,500 to 2,000 clones, 30% to 35% of them detected once, and roughly 33% sits in the top ten. This specimen consisted of tumor tissue, obtained before atezolizumab (anti-PD-L1) treatment. The source is a man in his sixties with urothelial cancer. Both conserved end residues are trimmed from each CDR3. Each record gives: V gene, D gene, clone size, J gene, CDR3 protein. The D gene is left open where the match is weak. Expanded clones are given a class, and other clones once, few, many or no size at all.

TRBV11-3	.	few	TRBJ1-2	ASSKDTGRFWNYGYT
TRBV30	TRBD2	.	TRBJ2-3	AWSAVERGGTDTQY
TRBV6-8	.	medium-sized	TRBJ1-5	APSVKEPNQPQH
TRBV12-5	.	.	TRBJ1-2	ASDFGRDRRGEGYT
TRBV19	TRBD1	.	TRBJ1-1	ASRRTGQMNTEAF
TRBV9	TRBD2	medium-sized	TRBJ2-3	ASSPSGVHTDTQY
TRBV11-3	TRBD2	few	TRBJ2-1	ASSPKRGAADEQF
TRBV18	TRBD1	.	TRBJ2-1	ASSHGTGGNNEQF
TRBV5-1	TRBD1	few	TRBJ1-6	ASSWGQDGNSPLH
TRBV7-8	TRBD2	.	TRBJ2-5	ASRGGINSNQETQY
TRBV18	.	.	TRBJ1-4	ASSPGQGSLF
TRBV19	.	once	TRBJ1-1	ASSTWTGNTEAF
TRBV19	.	.	TRBJ1-5	ASSPPTGYLNQPQH
TRBV6-8	.	.	TRBJ2-3	ASRGGSPDTQY